This TCR beta chain was found in a study of control samples from healthy donors and cancer patients. Germline loops: CDR1 SGHAT, CDR2 FQNNGV. With V trimmed by 5 bases and J by 0 bases, 6 bases remained unmatched. This CDR3 is built from 17 residues. Repertoires were generated with immunoSEQ multiplex PCR, while TCRdb's copy carries only in-frame clones and drops some. Seen here are 28,000 or so clones, 82% observed once, and the top ten hold 23%. Sequenced material: PBMCs. The chain uses TRBV11-2 and TRBJ1-3; 11 nucleotides align to TRBD1. The source of this sequence is a man aged 60 to 69 with colorectal cancer. The CDR3 loop reads CASSGWTGGLSGNTIYF. Here the CDR3 DNA reads TGTGCCAGCAGCGGGTGGACAGGGGGCCTCTCTGGAAACACCATATATTTT.